This entry features one TCR beta chain sequence. Its antigen is as yet unknown. This entry comes from a study of OX40 agonist ivuxolimab in advanced cancers. Clones were sequenced by immunoSEQ multiplex PCR, and TCRdb holds only the in-frame ones, with some missing. The sample has fewer than 85,000 clones; just over 85% are singletons. This CDR3 has 15 amino acids. Deletions cut 0 bases from V and 3 bases from J, with 11 bases between. Germline loops: CDR1 LGHNA, CDR2 YSLEER. Findings and caveats of the study: The authors also found low normalized T-cell clonal expansion in some nonresponders. CD4+ and CD8+ blood T cells expanded clonally by week 6 at 0.1 to 3.0 mg/kg.

The sequence was obtained from an adult with an advanced solid tumor such as melanoma, head and neck, liver or kidney cancer. The chain combines TRBV4-3 with TRBJ1-1; D not certain. Material: CD4+ or CD8+ T cells sorted from blood, obtained in a trial of the OX40 agonist ivuxolimab. In nucleotides, the CDR3 is TGCGCCAGCAGCCAAGATCTGTCCAGCCACACTGAAGCTTTCTTT. Its protein is CASSQDLSSHTEAFF.